These T cell receptor beta chains were read from a single sample in a study of blood T cell repertoires in COVID-19. The repertoire was sequenced with immunoSEQ multiplex PCR; TCRdb's copy has only in-frame clones and lacks some. This sample has over 300,000 clones, with 90% found just once. Sequencing was carried out using peripheral blood. Receptors originate from a man aged 18 to 29 with active or convalescent COVID-19. The CDR3 runs from the conserved cysteine through the conserved F or W. D genes are given only for firm matches. Expanded clones are given a class, and other clones once, few, many or no size at all.

d_call	v_call	clone_size	j_call	cdr3_aa	cdr3_nt
.	TRBV9	once	TRBJ2-5	CASSVDAGETQYF	TGTGCCAGCAGCGTAGACGCGGGAGAGACCCAGTACTTC
TRBD1	TRBV7-9	.	TRBJ1-2	CASSIAGTGDNYGYTF	TGTGCCAGCAGCATTGCCGGGACAGGGGATAACTATGGCTACACCTTC
.	TRBV9	.	TRBJ2-2	CASSAAGELFF	TGTGCCAGCAGCGCAGCGGGGGAGCTGTTTTTT
TRBD1	TRBV7-9	.	TRBJ2-3	CASSNRDRRPTDTQYF	TGTGCCAGCAGCAACCGGGACAGGCGGCCCACAGATACGCAGTATTTT
.	TRBV6-4	once	TRBJ2-1	CASSDSKTGRYNEQFF	TGTGCCAGCAGTGACTCGAAGACAGGGAGGTATAATGAGCAGTTCTTC
TRBD1	TRBV7-9	.	TRBJ1-1	CASSKTGANTEAFF	TGTGCCAGCAGCAAAACAGGGGCGAACACTGAAGCTTTCTTT
.	TRBV28	.	TRBJ2-1	CASSFRGVSSYNEQFF	TGTGCCAGCAGTTTTCGCGGGGTCAGCTCCTACAATGAGCAGTTCTTC
TRBD1	TRBV27	.	TRBJ1-1	CASSADRGHGTEAFF	TGTGCCAGCAGTGCGGACAGGGGGCACGGCACTGAAGCTTTCTTT
TRBD2	TRBV29-1	.	TRBJ2-1	CSAGGLAGWKFNEQFF	TGCAGCGCAGGAGGACTAGCGGGATGGAAGTTTAATGAGCAGTTCTTC
TRBD1	TRBV10-3	.	TRBJ2-7	CAISDPRTGDHEQYF	TGTGCCATCAGTGATCCCCGGACAGGGGACCACGAGCAGTACTTC
TRBD1	TRBV11-2	.	TRBJ1-1	CASSPGTGILGTEAFF	TGTGCCAGCAGCCCAGGGACAGGGATTTTGGGCACTGAAGCTTTCTTT
.	TRBV5-1	.	TRBJ1-5	CASSLDGDNQPQHF	TGCGCCAGCAGCTTGGACGGGGACAATCAGCCCCAGCATTTT
TRBD2	TRBV19	.	TRBJ2-3	CASSIRAGGTVGTDTQYF	TGTGCCAGTAGTATTAGGGCGGGGGGCACGGTTGGCACAGATACGCAGTATTTT
.	TRBV5-1	.	TRBJ1-1	CASSLETGKSKTEAFF	TGCGCCAGCAGCTTGGAAACAGGGAAGAGTAAGACTGAAGCTTTCTTT
TRBD1	TRBV28	.	TRBJ1-2	CASSSDRLFFPGYTF	TGTGCCAGCAGTTCGGACAGGTTATTCTTTCCTGGCTACACCTTC
TRBD1	TRBV6-6	.	TRBJ1-6	CASSRQGSYNSPLHF	TGTGCCAGCAGTCGACAGGGCTCCTATAATTCACCCCTCCACTTT
.	TRBV5-7	.	TRBJ1-3	CASSLYWGPKRNTIYF	TGTGCCAGCAGCTTATACTGGGGGCCGAAAAGAAACACCATATATTTT
TRBD2	TRBV10-1	.	TRBJ2-7	CASRTRGESVYEQYF	TGCGCCAGCAGGACTCGGGGGGAGAGCGTATACGAGCAGTACTTC
.	TRBV2	.	TRBJ1-3	CASSEARSLGNTIYF	TGTGCCAGCAGTGAAGCCCGGTCCCTTGGAAACACCATATATTTT
TRBD1	TRBV7-9	once	TRBJ1-1	CASSLAGGGTEAFF	TGTGCCAGCAGCTTAGCAGGGGGCGGCACTGAAGCTTTCTTT
.	TRBV4-1	.	TRBJ1-6	CASSQDLEGSSYNSPLHF	TGCGCCAGCAGCCAAGATCTGGAGGGAAGCTCCTATAATTCACCCCTCCACTTT
.	TRBV29-1	few	TRBJ2-7	CSVGPVAGGEQYF	TGCAGCGTTGGACCCGTCGCCGGGGGCGAGCAGTACTTC
TRBD2	TRBV19	.	TRBJ2-7	CASSMGLPYEQYF	TGTGCCAGTAGTATGGGACTACCATACGAGCAGTACTTC
.	TRBV19	.	TRBJ1-2	CASRASNYGYTF	TGTGCCAGTAGGGCTTCTAACTATGGCTACACCTTC
.	TRBV4-1	.	TRBJ2-5	CASSQNFASWETQYF	TGCGCCAGCAGCCAAAACTTCGCATCGTGGGAGACCCAGTACTTC
TRBD1	TRBV7-9	.	TRBJ2-3	CASRLDRGTDTQYF	TGTGCCAGCAGATTAGACAGGGGCACAGATACGCAGTATTTT
TRBD1	TRBV15	.	TRBJ1-4	CATRTDRGIREKLFF	TGTGCCACCAGAACAGACAGGGGGATTCGGGAAAAACTGTTTTTT
.	TRBV28	.	TRBJ1-1	CASSLWPNMNTEAFF	TGTGCCAGCAGTTTATGGCCGAACATGAACACTGAAGCTTTCTTT
.	TRBV3-1/TRBV3-2	.	TRBJ1-1	CASSRFQVNTEAFF	TGTGCCAGCAGCCGTTTCCAGGTGAACACTGAAGCTTTCTTT
.	TRBV27	.	TRBJ1-1	CASSSLGDSSQNTEAFF	TGTGCCAGCAGTTCCCTGGGAGACTCGAGTCAGAACACTGAAGCTTTCTTT
.	TRBV29-1	.	TRBJ1-2	CSVPRDGGYTF	TGCAGCGTTCCACGGGATGGGGGCTACACCTTC
TRBD1	TRBV2	.	TRBJ1-6	CASSEAGTGMNSPLHF	TGTGCCAGCAGTGAAGCCGGGACAGGGATGAATTCACCCCTCCACTTT
.	TRBV12-3/TRBV12-4	.	TRBJ2-7	CASSLGQYEQYF	TGTGCCAGCAGTTTGGGACAATACGAGCAGTACTTC
.	TRBV4-1	.	TRBJ1-5	CASSQGGPGGNQPQHF	TGCGCCAGCAGCCAAGGCGGCCCCGGGGGCAATCAGCCCCAGCATTTT
.	TRBV15	once	TRBJ2-1	CATTAQNNEQFF	TGTGCCACCACCGCACAGAACAATGAGCAGTTCTTC
TRBD2	TRBV5-1	once	TRBJ2-7	CASSVTSGGAYEQYF	TGCGCCAGCAGCGTAACTAGCGGGGGGGCCTACGAGCAGTACTTC
.	TRBV7-3	.	TRBJ2-1	CASSSTLAGYNEQFF	TGTGCCAGCAGCTCAACTCTTGCGGGCTACAATGAGCAGTTCTTC
.	TRBV19	.	TRBJ1-5	CASRNRISNQPQHF	TGTGCCAGTAGGAACAGGATTAGCAATCAGCCCCAGCATTTT
TRBD1	TRBV3-1/TRBV3-2	.	TRBJ2-7	CASSQVRQGSYEQYF	TGTGCCAGCAGCCAAGTTCGACAGGGGTCCTACGAGCAGTACTTC
.	TRBV12-3/TRBV12-4	.	TRBJ1-2	CASRSAYGYTF	TGTGCCAGCAGGAGCGCGTATGGCTACACCTTC
.	TRBV7-3	.	TRBJ1-1	CASSLIMATQGTEAFF	TGTGCCAGCAGCTTAATTATGGCAACTCAGGGCACTGAAGCTTTCTTT
TRBD1	TRBV19	.	TRBJ2-4	CASSMGTGDFQYF	TGTGCCAGTAGTATGGGGACAGGGGACTTTCAGTACTTC
.	TRBV30	.	TRBJ2-3	CAWRIESTDTQYF	TGTGCCTGGAGAATAGAGAGCACAGATACGCAGTATTTT